The source of this TCR beta chain is a study of blood T cell repertoires in COVID-19. Looking at the study overall: Spain, Italy and the United States supplied samples that represented acute and convalescent COVID-19. From T cells, B-cell-depleted T cells, or PBMCs came the material, which was cDNA or gDNA.

Under the authors' procedure: For nucleated cells, counts were estimated from reference gene primer amplification. The repertoire was sequenced with immunoSEQ multiplex PCR; TCRdb's copy has only in-frame clones and lacks some. The V and J calls and clone size come from that table; D and trimming were worked out from the DNA. The profile shows about 190,000 clones, 90% of them singletons. This TCR derives from a man in his forties or fifties with acute or convalescent COVID-19. Sequences were obtained from peripheral blood.

CDR3 amino acids: CASSFGVSYEQYV. The CDR3, as DNA: TGTGCCAGCAGCTTCGGGGTATCATACGAGCAGTACGTC. The V gene is TRBV7-2, the J gene TRBJ2-7; D possibly corresponds to TRBD2 (5 bases). Trimming removed 3 bases at V and 4 bases at J, with 10 bases between. The CDR3 sequence is 13 residues long. CDR1 is SGHTA, CDR2 FQGNSA, per germline.